The sequence of this T cell receptor (beta chain) was determined in a study of T-cell reconstitution after alpha-beta-depleted transplantation in children. The library targeted TCRbeta and was prepared with unique molecular identifiers. TCRdb redid the calling of the PCR reads with MiXCR, one entry per CDR3 protein. The sample shows around 87,000 distinct CDR3 sequences, more than 7% of them seen only once. CDR1 and CDR2 from the germline V gene are SNHLY and FYNNEI. V was trimmed by 5 bases and J by 7 bases, leaving 15 bases between them. The CDR3 spans 14 residues. This specimen was PBMCs from the stem cell graft donor, taken from the stem cell graft. This rearrangement joins TRBV2 to TRBJ1-5, with D perhaps matching TRBD1 (5 bases). This receptor was identified in a human donor who donated a stem cell graft to a child with congenital amegakaryocytic thrombocytopenia. In DNA, the CDR3 is TGTGCCAGCAGTTCAGGGAAAGGTGGGCAGCCCCAGCATTTT. Protein sequence: CASSSGKGGQPQHF.